This T cell receptor beta chain comes out of a study of cytomegalovirus exposure and HLA in healthy donors. Germline V gene data show CDR1 as MDHEN and CDR2 as SYDVKM. CDR3 length: 15 residues. Trimming took 7 bases from V and 0 from J; bases not matched to a gene: 3. Study observations and caveats: While the bulk of TCR sequences proved rare, some public TCRs turned up in many donors.

Though probably carrying unrecorded immune exposures, donors were nominally healthy at sampling. Regarding this clone: Its antigen is unidentified. The sample has other DNA sequences that encode this CDR3 too.

13 Jbeta primers and 60 Vbeta primers were used for the PCR. Libraries were prepared by immunoSEQ multiplex PCR; TCRdb keeps only in-frame clonotypes and omits some of them. In the table there are 200,000 or so clones, approximately 79% of which are singletons. Sequenced input: PBMCs. V usage is TRBV28 and J usage is TRBJ2-6, with 7 bases aligning to TRBD2. The TCR comes from a man in his forties or fifties in good health and CMV-seronegative. CDR3 nucleotide sequence: TGTGCCAGCAAGGGAGGGTCCTCTGGGGCCAACGTCCTGACTTTC. Encoded protein: CASKGGSSGANVLTF.